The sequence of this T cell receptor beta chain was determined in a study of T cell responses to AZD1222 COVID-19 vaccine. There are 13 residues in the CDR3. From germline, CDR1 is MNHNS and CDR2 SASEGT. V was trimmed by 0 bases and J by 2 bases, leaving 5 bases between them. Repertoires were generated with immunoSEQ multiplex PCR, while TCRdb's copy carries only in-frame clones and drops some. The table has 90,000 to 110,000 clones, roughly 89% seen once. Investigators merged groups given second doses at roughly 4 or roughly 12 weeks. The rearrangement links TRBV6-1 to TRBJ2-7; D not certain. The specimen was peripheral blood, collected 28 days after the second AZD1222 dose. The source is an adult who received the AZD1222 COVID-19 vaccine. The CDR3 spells CASSEALPYEQYF. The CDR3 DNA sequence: TGTGCCAGCAGTGAAGCGTTGCCCTACGAGCAGTACTTC.